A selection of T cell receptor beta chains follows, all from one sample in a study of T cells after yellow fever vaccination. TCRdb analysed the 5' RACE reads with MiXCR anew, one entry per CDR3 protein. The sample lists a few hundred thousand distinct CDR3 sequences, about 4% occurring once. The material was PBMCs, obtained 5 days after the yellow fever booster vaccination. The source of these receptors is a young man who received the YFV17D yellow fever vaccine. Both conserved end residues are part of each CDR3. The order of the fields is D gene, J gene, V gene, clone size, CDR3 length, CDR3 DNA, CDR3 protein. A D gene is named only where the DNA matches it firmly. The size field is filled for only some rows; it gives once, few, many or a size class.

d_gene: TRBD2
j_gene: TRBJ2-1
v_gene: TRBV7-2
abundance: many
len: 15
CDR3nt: TGTGCCAGCAGCCAACGGACTAGCGGGGGCTATGAGCAGTTCTTC
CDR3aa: CASSQRTSGGYEQFF

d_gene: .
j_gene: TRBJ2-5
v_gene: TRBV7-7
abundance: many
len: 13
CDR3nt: TGTGCTAGCAGCTTAGCTCTACGGGAGACCCAGTACTTC
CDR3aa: CASSLALRETQYF

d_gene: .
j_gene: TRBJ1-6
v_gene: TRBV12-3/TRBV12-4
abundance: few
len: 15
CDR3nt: TGTGCCAGCAGTTATGAGAGCTCCTATAATTCACCCCTCCACTTT
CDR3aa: CASSYESSYNSPLHF

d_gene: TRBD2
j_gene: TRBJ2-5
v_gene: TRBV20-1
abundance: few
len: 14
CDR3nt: TGCAGTGCTGTCGCGGGGGGGCCTGGAGAGACCCAGTACTTC
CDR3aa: CSAVAGGPGETQYF

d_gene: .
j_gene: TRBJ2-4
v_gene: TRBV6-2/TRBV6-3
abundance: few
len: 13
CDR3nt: TGTGCCAGCAGCAGACAGGACGACTTACTTCAGTACTTC
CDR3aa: CASSRQDDLLQYF

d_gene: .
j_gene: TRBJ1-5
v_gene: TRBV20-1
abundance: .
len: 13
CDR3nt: TGCAGTGCTATCTCCAGGTGGGATCAGCCCCAGCATTTT
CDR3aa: CSAISRWDQPQHF

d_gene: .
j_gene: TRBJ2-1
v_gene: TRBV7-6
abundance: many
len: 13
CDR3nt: TGTGCCAGCAGCTTAGGTTCGGGGGACGAGCAGTTCTTC
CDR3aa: CASSLGSGDEQFF

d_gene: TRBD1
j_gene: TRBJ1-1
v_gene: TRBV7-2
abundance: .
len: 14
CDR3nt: TGTGCCACCCAACAGGGGGCTGTGAACACTGAAGCTTTCTTT
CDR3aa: CATQQGAVNTEAFF

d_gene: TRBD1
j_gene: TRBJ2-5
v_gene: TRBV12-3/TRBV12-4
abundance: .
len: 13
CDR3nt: TGTGCCAGTGCAAGGGGGACAGAAGAGACCCAGTACTTC
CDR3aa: CASARGTEETQYF

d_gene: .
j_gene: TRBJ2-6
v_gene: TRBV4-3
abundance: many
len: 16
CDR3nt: TGCGCCAGCAGCCAAGATTTGGACCCTGGGGCCAACGTCCTGACTTTC
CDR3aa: CASSQDLDPGANVLTF

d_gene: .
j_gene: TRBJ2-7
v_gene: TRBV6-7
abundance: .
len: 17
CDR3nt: TGTGCCAGCAGGCCATACCGAGACAGAGCCATGAACTACGAGCAGTACTTC
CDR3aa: CASRPYRDRAMNYEQYF

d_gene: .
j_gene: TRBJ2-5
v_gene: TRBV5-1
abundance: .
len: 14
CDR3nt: TGCGCCAGCAGCTTGGACCCGGCTCAAGAGACCCAGTACTTC
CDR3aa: CASSLDPAQETQYF

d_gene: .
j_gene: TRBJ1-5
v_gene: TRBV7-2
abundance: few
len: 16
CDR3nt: TGTGCCAGCAGCTTTGTGGGCGGTAATAGCAATCAGCCCCAGCATTTT
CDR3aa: CASSFVGGNSNQPQHF

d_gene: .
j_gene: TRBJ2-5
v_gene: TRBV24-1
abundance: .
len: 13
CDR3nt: TGTGCCACCTCCCATGCAGGGATAGAGACCCAGTACTTC
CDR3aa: CATSHAGIETQYF